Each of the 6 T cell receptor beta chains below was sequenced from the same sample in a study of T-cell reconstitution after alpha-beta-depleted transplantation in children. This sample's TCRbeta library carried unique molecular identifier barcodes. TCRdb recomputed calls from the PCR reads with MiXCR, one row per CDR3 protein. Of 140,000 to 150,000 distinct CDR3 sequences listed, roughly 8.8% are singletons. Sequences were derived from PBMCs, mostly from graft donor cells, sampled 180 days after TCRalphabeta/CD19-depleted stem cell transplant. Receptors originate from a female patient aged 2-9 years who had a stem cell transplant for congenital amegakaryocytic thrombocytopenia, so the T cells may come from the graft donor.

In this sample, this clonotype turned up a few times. CDR3 sequence (DNA): TGTGCCAGCAGCCAAGTTGGACTAGCGAGCGGCGAGCAGTACTTC. Its translation is CASSQVGLASGEQYF. The genes are TRBV3-1 and TRBJ2-7; TRBD2 matches 9 bases. CDR1 is LGHDT, CDR2 YNNKEL, per germline (reference sequence). The CDR3 runs to 15 residues. After removal of 1 base from V and 6 bases from J, the junction contained 7 bases not matched to a gene.

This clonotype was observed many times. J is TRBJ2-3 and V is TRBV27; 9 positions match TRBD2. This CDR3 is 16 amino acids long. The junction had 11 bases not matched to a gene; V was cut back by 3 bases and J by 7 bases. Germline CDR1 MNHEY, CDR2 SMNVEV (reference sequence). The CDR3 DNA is TGTGCCAGCAGTTTTCGCGGGAGGGCCGAAAAATATACGCAGTATTTT. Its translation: CASSFRGRAEKYTQYF.

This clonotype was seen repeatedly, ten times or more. In DNA form, the CDR3 reads TGTGCCAGCAGCTTACTTCGGGACCGGACCAAAAACATTCAGTACTTC. This gives the protein CASSLLRDRTKNIQYF. The chain has TRBV5-6 and TRBJ2-4; the D call may be TRBD1 or TRBD2 (5 bases each). Germline-derived CDR1 and CDR2 are SGHDT and YYEEEE. The CDR3 contains 16 residues. V was shortened by 2 bases and J by 2 bases, with 14 bases between the two germline ends.

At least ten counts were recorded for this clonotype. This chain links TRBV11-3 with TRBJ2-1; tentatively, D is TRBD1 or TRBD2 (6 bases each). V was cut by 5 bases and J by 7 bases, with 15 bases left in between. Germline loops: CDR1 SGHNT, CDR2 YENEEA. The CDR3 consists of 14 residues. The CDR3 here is CASSMGGRVNEQFF. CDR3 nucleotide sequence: TGTGCCAGCAGCATGGGGGGCAGGGTAAATGAGCAGTTCTTC.

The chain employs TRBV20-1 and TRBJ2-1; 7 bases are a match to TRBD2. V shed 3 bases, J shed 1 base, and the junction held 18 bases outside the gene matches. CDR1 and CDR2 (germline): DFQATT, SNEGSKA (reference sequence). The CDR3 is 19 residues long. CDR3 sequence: CSARDLRLGGGQSYNEQFF. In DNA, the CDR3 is TGCAGTGCTAGGGATTTGCGGCTTGGGGGGGGTCAGTCCTACAATGAGCAGTTCTTC.

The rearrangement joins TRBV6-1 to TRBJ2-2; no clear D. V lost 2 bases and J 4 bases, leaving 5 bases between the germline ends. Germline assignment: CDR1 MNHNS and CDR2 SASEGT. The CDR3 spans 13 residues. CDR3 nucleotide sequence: TGTGCCAGCAGTGAAACGGGCACCGGGGAGCTGTTTTTT. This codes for CASSETGTGELFF.